This T cell receptor beta chain is drawn from a study of CXCR3-negative and CXCR3-positive naive CD8 T cells. TRB cDNA libraries were made by UMI-labeled 5' RACE. Using the 5' RACE reads, TCRdb records one entry per CDR3 protein without DNA. In all, the sample yields 100,000 to 150,000 distinct CDR3 sequences. Naive cells were sorted as CD45RO-, CCR7+, CD27+ and CD95-. Germline V gene data show CDR1 as MGHRA and CDR2 as YSYEKL. The CDR3 sequence is 14 residues long. The sequence derives from a human donor in good health. Some clones in this sample may be carry-over from other donors' samples. The chain uses TRBV4-1 and TRBJ1-1. Sequencing was performed on naive CXCR3- CD8+ T cells from blood. As for subset: CD45RO-CCR7+CD27+CD95- naive CD8+ T cells lacking CXCR3 (TNR3-). The CDR3 sequence is CASTRDWANTEAFF.